The 12 T cell receptor beta chains listed next were all sequenced from one sample in a study of blood T cell repertoires in COVID-19. The data were produced by immunoSEQ multiplex PCR, yet TCRdb's version contains in-frame clones alone and is incomplete. The table has 100,000 to 120,000 clones, approximately 81% seen once. The specimen was peripheral blood. Source of these receptors: an older man with acute or convalescent COVID-19.

The genes are TRBV7-3 and TRBJ2-3; the D gene is possibly TRBD1 (6 bases). V was trimmed by 5 bases and J by 1 base, leaving 7 bases between them. The V gene's germline CDR1 is SGHTA and CDR2 FQGTGA. The CDR3 consists of 13 residues. The CDR3 nucleotides are TGTGCCAGCAGCCGGACAGGCACAGATACGCAGTATTTT. Its translation is CASSRTGTDTQYF.

V usage is TRBV5-1 and J usage is TRBJ1-1, with 7 bases aligning to TRBD1. Germline-derived CDR1 and CDR2 are SGHRS and YFSETQ. V was clipped by 4 bases and J by 0 bases; unmatched bases: 15. The CDR3 has 18 residues. DNA for the CDR3: TGCGCCAGCAGCGAATGGGGACAGCGACAAACTTTGAACACTGAAGCTTTCTTT. The encoded protein is CASSEWGQRQTLNTEAFF.

This clone was observed a single time. The V gene is TRBV7-9, the J gene TRBJ1-1; the D is unclear. V was shortened by 5 bases and J by 4 bases, with 11 bases between the two germline ends. This CDR3 region has 13 residues. The germline CDR1 and CDR2 sequences are SEHNR and FQNEAQ (reference sequence). Here the CDR3 reads CASSQWSGTEAFF. The CDR3 DNA is TGTGCCAGCAGCCAGTGGTCGGGCACTGAAGCTTTCTTT.

This chain uses TRBV11-2 with TRBJ1-1; D gene uncertain. The CDR3 loop spans 15 amino acids. Germline V gives CDR1 SGHAT, CDR2 FQNNGV. Trimming left V 0 bases short and J 3 bases short, with 11 bases between. CDR3 nucleotide sequence: TGTGCCAGCAGCTTAGACCCGTCCAGTCACACTGAAGCTTTCTTT. It codes for CASSLDPSSHTEAFF. The variable domain in full, completed from reference TRBV11-2 and TRBJ1-1, reads EAGVAQSPRYKIIEKRQSVAFWCNPISGHATLYWYQQILGQGPKLLIQFQNNGVVDDSQLPKDRFSAERLKGVDSTLKIQPAKLEDSAVYLCASSLDPSSHTEAFFGQGTRLTVV.

This clone was picked up one time. The chain couples TRBV6-6 to TRBJ2-3, with a tentative D call TRBD2 (6 bases). CDR1 is MNHNY and CDR2 is SVGAGI in the germline V gene (reference sequence). Trimming took 5 bases from V and 6 from J, leaving 24 bases between them. The CDR3 is 17 amino acids. The CDR3 sequence: CASSRERRVAAVDTQYF. The CDR3 DNA reads TGTGCCAGCAGTCGGGAGAGGAGGGTTGCTGCGGTGGATACGCAGTATTTT.

The V and J genes are TRBV7-2 and TRBJ2-7; tentatively, D is TRBD1 (5 bases). Deletions cut 0 bases from V and 4 bases from J, with 10 bases between. This CDR3 is 14 amino acids long. Germline values: CDR1 SGHTA, CDR2 FQGNSA. The CDR3 DNA sequence: TGTGCCAGCAGCTTAGCGGGGCTAGTATACGAGCAGTACTTC. Its protein product is CASSLAGLVYEQYF.

In its sample, this clone was seen a few times. The rearrangement links TRBV28 to TRBJ2-3; 15 bases are a match to TRBD2. Germline V gives CDR1 MDHEN, CDR2 SYDVKM. V dropped 3 bases and J dropped 1; count of bases not matched to a gene: 11. This CDR3 spans 20 amino acids. CDR3 coding DNA: TGTGCCAGCAGTTTCTTATCGGGACTAGCGGGAGGAAGGGGCACAGATACGCAGTATTTT. Translation gives CASSFLSGLAGGRGTDTQYF.

V and J are TRBV5-1 and TRBJ2-2, with 8 positions matching TRBD2. There are 16 residues in the CDR3. CDR1 and CDR2 from the germline V gene are SGHRS and YFSETQ. Trimming cost V 0 bases and J 4 bases; bases outside gene matches: 5. CDR3 in DNA: TGCGCCAGCAGCTTGGGACTAGCGATAACCACCGGGGAGCTGTTTTTT. Its protein is CASSLGLAITTGELFF.

The chain recombines TRBV9 with TRBJ2-7; D might be TRBD1 (6 bases). V was pared by 0 bases and J by 7 bases, with 11 bases between. This CDR3 comprises 13 residues. From germline, CDR1 is SGDLS and CDR2 YYNGEE. The CDR3: CASSVGQVGEQYF. CDR3 DNA: TGTGCCAGCAGCGTAGGACAGGTCGGGGAGCAGTACTTC. Variable domain in full (rest from reference TRBV9 and TRBJ2-7): DSGVTQTPKHLITATGQRVTLRCSPRSGDLSVYWYQQSLDQGLQFLIQYYNGEERAKGNILERFSAQQFPDLHSELNLSSLELGDSALYFCASSVGQVGEQYFGPGTRLTVT.

The genes are TRBV6-5 and TRBJ1-2; TRBD1 is a possible D gene (6 bases). This CDR3 has 16 residues. CDR1 and CDR2 from the germline V gene are MNHEY and SVGAGI. Trimming left V 0 bases short and J 7 bases short, with 18 bases between. CDR3 DNA sequence: TGTGCCAGCAGTTACTCGACGGTACAGGGAAGTAGTGGCTACACCTTC. This sequence encodes CASSYSTVQGSSGYTF.

J is TRBJ2-1 and V is TRBV19, with 7 nucleotides matching TRBD2. The CDR3 has 14 amino acids. Unmatched junction bases numbered 3, after V lost 5 bases and J lost 2 bases. In germline, CDR1 is LNHDA, CDR2 SQIVND (reference sequence). This CDR3 is CASSPSGTYNEQFF. The DNA for the CDR3 is TGTGCCAGTAGTCCCAGCGGGACCTACAATGAGCAGTTCTTC.

The V call is TRBV24-1, the J call TRBJ1-2; TRBD1 aligns across 7 bases. The CDR3 consists of 14 residues. CDR1 KGHDR and CDR2 SFDVKD come from the germline V gene. Trimming removed 3 bases from V and 4 bases from J; junction bases left unmatched: 4. This CDR3 is CATSDPDRAYGYTF. In nucleotides, the CDR3 is TGTGCCACCAGTGATCCTGACAGGGCCTATGGCTACACCTTC.